This T cell receptor (beta chain) derives from a study of neurological immune-mediated disorders. The cDNA was produced through 5'RACE with 10-nucleotide random UMIs. From 15-18 subjects, each sequencing run yielded over 190 million TCR-beta sequences. TCRdb processed the 5' RACE reads anew with MiXCR; each CDR3 protein has one entry. This sample yields 30,000 to 45,000 distinct CDR3 sequences, of which approximately 5% are seen a single time; approximately 10% belongs to the top ten. Input was roughly 1 million sorted T cells, either CD4+ or CD8+. This clonotype was recorded many times. Antigen unknown. Broader study findings: The absence of any CDR3 amino acid sequence shared by expanded clones across subjects suggests that repertoires were private in all groups.

Germline CDR1 and CDR2: KGHSH and LQKENI. This CDR3 spans 15 amino acids. Trimming stripped 2 bases from V and 9 bases from J, with 20 bases between. V gene TRBV18 combines with J gene TRBJ2-7; tentatively, D is TRBD2 (6 bases). Sequencing was done on a sample of CD4+ T cells from blood. This TCR derives from a man aged 18 to 30 in good health. The CDR3 reads CASSPSGGRGEWQYF. As DNA, the CDR3 is TGTGCCAGCTCACCATCAGGAGGGCGCGGGGAATGGCAGTACTTC.